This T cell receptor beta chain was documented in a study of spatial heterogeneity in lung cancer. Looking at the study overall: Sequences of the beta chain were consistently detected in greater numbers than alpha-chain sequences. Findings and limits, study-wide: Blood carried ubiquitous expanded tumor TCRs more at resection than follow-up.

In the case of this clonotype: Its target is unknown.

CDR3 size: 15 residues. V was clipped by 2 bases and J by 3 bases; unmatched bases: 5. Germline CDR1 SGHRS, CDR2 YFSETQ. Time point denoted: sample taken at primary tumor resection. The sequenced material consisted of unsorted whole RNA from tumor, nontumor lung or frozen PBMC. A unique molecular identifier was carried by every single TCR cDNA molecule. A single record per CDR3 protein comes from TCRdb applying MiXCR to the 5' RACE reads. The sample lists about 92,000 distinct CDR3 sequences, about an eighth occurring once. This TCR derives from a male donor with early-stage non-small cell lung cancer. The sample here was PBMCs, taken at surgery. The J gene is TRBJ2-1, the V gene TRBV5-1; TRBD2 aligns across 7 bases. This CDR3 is CASSLKRDGYNEQFF. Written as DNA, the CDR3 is TGCGCCAGCAGCTTAAAGCGGGACGGCTACAATGAGCAGTTCTTC.